This T cell receptor (beta chain) is from a study of T cell changes during pregnancy in multiple sclerosis. A few counts support this clone. TCRdb's table, derived via immunoSEQ multiplex PCR, lists solely in-frame clones and lacks some. The sample carries 70,000 to 90,000 clones, roughly 91% recorded once. The germline V and J ends were trimmed by 2 bases and 2 bases, with 10 bases remaining between them. Germline values: CDR1 SGHTA, CDR2 FQGNSA. This CDR3 comprises 14 residues. The receptor comes from a female donor with multiple sclerosis, enrolled in a pregnancy study. The rearrangement joins TRBV7-2 to TRBJ2-7; possibly TRBD1 for D (5 bases). The material was peripheral blood, obtained in the first trimester of pregnancy. The CDR3 DNA sequence: TGTGCCAGCAGCTTACAGGGCGGACCCTACGAGCAGTACTTC. Translating gives CASSLQGGPYEQYF.